The 26 T cell receptor beta chains given below trace back to one sample, sequenced in a study of Tregs in tolerant kidney transplant recipients. The data were produced by immunoSEQ multiplex PCR, yet TCRdb's version contains in-frame clones alone and is incomplete. The sample holds 30,000 to 40,000 clones. Mixed chimerism was transient after nonmyeloablative marrow transplants from related graft donors. The specimen comprised CD4+ T cells from blood (PBMCs), sampled 24 months after the transplant. All receptors derive from a human patient who received a combined kidney and bone marrow transplant. Some of these T cells may belong to the graft donor.

As concerns this clone: Coverage ceases 3 residues before the CDR3 finishes, and the germline J gene fills in the end. The chain links TRBV10-3 to TRBJ2-1; TRBD2 agrees at 14 bases. Germline V gives CDR1 ENHRY, CDR2 SYGVKD. There are 16 residues in the CDR3. V trimming: 6 bases; J trimming: 4 bases; junction bases outside the gene matches: 5. CDR3 DNA, as far as it was read: TGTGCCATCAGGGGGACTAGCGGGGGAAAATACAATGAG. This translates into CAIRGTSGGKYNE. The entire CDR3 reads CAIRGTSGGKYNEQFF.

Comment on this clone: The CDR3 extends 3 residues past the end of the read, so its final part is completed from the germline J gene. The gene calls are TRBV30 and TRBJ1-5, with D perhaps matching TRBD1 (5 bases). This CDR3 is 13 amino acids long. The ends were cut back, 0 bases at V and 7 bases at J, with 10 bases in the middle. Germline V lookup: CDR1 GTSNPN, CDR2 SVGIG (reference sequence). CDR3 sequence: CAWSVQEEQPQHF. The sequenced part of the CDR3 DNA is TGTGCCTGGAGTGTACAGGAGGAACAGCCC. The full variable domain, in which reference TRBV30 and TRBJ1-5 provide the parts outside the CDR3, is SQTIHQWPATLVQPVGSPLSLECTVEGTSNPNLYWYRQAAGRGLQLLFYSVGIGQISSEVPQNLSASRPQDRQFILSSKKLLLSDSGFYLCAWSVQEEQPQHFGDGTRLSIL.

In the case of this clone: The read stops 3 residues short of the end of the CDR3; the missing end is completed from the germline J gene. The V call is TRBV29-1, the J call TRBJ2-1, with D possibly called TRBD1 or TRBD2 (5 bases each). CDR3 size: 20 residues. Trimming cost V 0 bases and J 5 bases, with 29 bases left between them. The germline V gene encodes CDR1 SQVTM and CDR2 ANQGSEA. CDR3 bases read: TGCAGCGTTGAAGATCCCGTCCTCCCCCCAGGGAGATTCTTGGACAATGAG. It translates to CSVEDPVLPPGRFLDNE. The full CDR3 protein reads CSVEDPVLPPGRFLDNEQFF.

This clone is called medium-sized based on its frequency. From the germline J gene comes the end of the CDR3, since the read stops 3 residues before it. This rearrangement joins TRBV20-1 to TRBJ1-1; 8 bases agree with TRBD1. Losses at the gene ends were 4 bases for V and 2 bases for J; bases not matched to a gene: 6. The CDR3 consists of 14 residues. Per the germline V gene, CDR1 is DFQATT and CDR2 is SNEGSKA (reference sequence). The part of the CDR3 DNA that was read is TGCAGTGCTACACTACAGGGGGGAAACACTGAA. Translating gives CSATLQGGNTE. The full CDR3 sequence reads CSATLQGGNTEAFF.

With respect to this clone: The CDR3 end falls 3 residues outside the read, so it is completed with the germline J gene. V is TRBV19 and J is TRBJ1-2, with D possibly TRBD1 on 6 matching bases. The CDR3 has 11 amino acids. Germline values: CDR1 LNHDA, CDR2 SQIVND (reference sequence). Between the trimmed V and J ends, which lost 8 bases and 4 bases, there was a span of 8 bases. The part of the CDR3 DNA that was read is TGTGCCAGTTCGACAGGCTATGGC. The encoded protein is CASSTGYG. The whole CDR3 sequence is CASSTGYGYTF.

Points on this clone: Read coverage stops 3 residues before the CDR3 terminus; the germline J gene supplies the remainder. The chain employs TRBV14 and TRBJ2-1; D gene unclear. Trimming left V 5 bases short and J 0 bases short, with 8 bases between. The CDR3 contains 14 residues. Germline lookup yields CDR1 SGHDN and CDR2 FVKESK. The part of the CDR3 DNA that was read is TGTGCCAGCAGCACTAACCCCTCCTACAATGAG. Residues: CASSTNPSYNE. The whole CDR3 is CASSTNPSYNEQFF.

About this clone itself: The sequenced fragment ends 3 residues before the CDR3 boundary, so the rest is inferred from the germline J gene. The chain couples TRBV5-1 to TRBJ2-1, with a weak D call TRBD2 (5 bases). Germline loops: CDR1 SGHRS, CDR2 YFSETQ. The CDR3 length is 17 residues. V was cut by 4 bases and J by 4 bases, with 21 bases left in between. The CDR3 bases that were read are TGCGCCAGCAGCAAGGTGACTACAGAAAACTTTTACAATGAG. This translates into CASSKVTTENFYNE. The CDR3 in its entirety is CASSKVTTENFYNEQFF.

Turning to this clone: The CDR3 end lies 3 residues beyond the end of the read and is filled in from the germline J gene. This chain connects TRBV19 to TRBJ2-7; the match to TRBD1 covers 8 bases. The V gene's germline CDR1 is LNHDA and CDR2 SQIVND (reference sequence). With 3 bases clipped from V and 5 bases from J, the junction kept 15 bases outside the gene matches. This CDR3 is 17 amino acids long. This chain's CDR3 is CASSMGTNPDRAHEQYF. The covered CDR3 bases are TGTGCCAGTAGTATGGGAACCAACCCGGACAGGGCCCACGAG.

A word on this clone: The CDR3 extends 3 residues past the end of the read, so its final part is completed from the germline J gene. V usage is TRBV20-1 and J usage is TRBJ2-1; TRBD2 matches 14 bases. V dropped 2 bases and J dropped 8; count of bases not matched to a gene: 2. Germline V CDR1 and CDR2: DFQATT, SNEGSKA (reference sequence). The CDR3 runs 14 residues. Partial CDR3 DNA: TGCAGTGCTAGACGACTAGCGGGAGGGTATGAG. This sequence encodes CSARRLAGGYE. The CDR3, in full, reads CSARRLAGGYEQFF.

The CDR3 reads CAKTSARNTADTQYF. Partial CDR3 DNA: TGTGCCAAAACTAGCGCCCGTAACACGGCAGATACG. The chain joins TRBV2 to TRBJ2-3; TRBD2 aligns across 7 bases. The read finishes 3 residues shy of the CDR3 end, and the germline J gene is used to complete it. CDR1 is SNHLY, CDR2 FYNNEI, per germline. CDR3 length: 15 residues. Trimming removed 10 bases from V and 4 bases from J; junction bases left unmatched: 14.

With regard to this clone: The observed sequence ends 3 residues before the CDR3 terminus, with the missing tail filled in from the germline J gene. This chain connects TRBV11-2 to TRBJ1-1, with D unresolved. Germline lookup yields CDR1 SGHAT and CDR2 FQNNGV. V dropped 5 bases and J dropped 1 base, with 14 bases sitting between them. The CDR3 has 15 residues. The covered CDR3 bases are TGTGCCAGCAGCCCCCCAAATGAGGGGAACACTGAA. Its translation: CASSPPNEGNTE. The whole CDR3 sequence reads CASSPPNEGNTEAFF. Combining the CDR3 with reference TRBV11-2 and TRBJ1-1 gives the whole variable domain EAGVAQSPRYKIIEKRQSVAFWCNPISGHATLYWYQQILGQGPKLLIQFQNNGVVDDSQLPKDRFSAERLKGVDSTLKIQPAKLEDSAVYLCASSPPNEGNTEAFFGQGTRLTVV.

To note about this clone: Read data end 3 residues before the CDR3 end; the end is taken from the germline J gene. The V and J genes are TRBV5-5 and TRBJ1-4; the D gene is possibly TRBD1 (5 bases). Per the germline V gene, CDR1 is SGHKS and CDR2 is YYEKEE (reference sequence). The V end was cut by 3 bases, the J end by 8 bases, with 17 bases between. The CDR3 spans 15 residues. CDR3 sequence: CASSSSRSGAEKLFF. The sequenced part of the CDR3 DNA is TGTGCCAGCAGCTCCTCGAGAAGTGGGGCAGAAAAA.

As to this clone: The missing CDR3 end, 3 residues past where the read stops, is filled in from the germline J gene. The chain combines TRBV7-2 with TRBJ1-5; D possibly corresponds to TRBD1 (5 bases). V was trimmed by 2 bases and J by 4 bases, leaving 9 bases between them. Germline V CDR1 and CDR2: SGHTA, FQGNSA. The CDR3 length is 14 residues. Incomplete CDR3 DNA: TGTGCCAGCAGCTTACAGGGTGGGAATCAGCCC. This encodes CASSLQGGNQP. The CDR3 reads in full as CASSLQGGNQPQHF.

Remarks on this clone: The read comes to an end 3 residues before the CDR3 does, leaving the germline J gene to fill in the end. This rearrangement joins TRBV5-5 to TRBJ1-1; TRBD1 might be the D (5 bases). The V gene lost 4 bases and the J gene lost 5 bases, with 12 bases spanning the gap. Looked up from germline, CDR1 is SGHKS and CDR2 is YYEKEE (reference sequence). The length of the CDR3 is 13 residues. CDR3: CASSMIRTTEAFF. CDR3 bases read: TGTGCCAGCAGCATGATCCGGACAACTGAA.

Regarding this clone: The read ends 3 residues early relative to the CDR3; the germline J gene fills the gap. V and J are TRBV28 and TRBJ2-5; 10 bases agree with TRBD1. CDR1 and CDR2 (germline): MDHEN, SYDVKM. This CDR3 comprises 15 residues. V trimming: 3 bases; J trimming: 4 bases; junction bases outside the gene matches: 5. Incomplete CDR3 DNA: TGTGCCAGCAGTTTCGACAGGGGGCGCGGAGAGACC. Its protein product is CASSFDRGRGET. The entire CDR3 reads CASSFDRGRGETQYF.

In the case of this clone: Read sequence stops 3 residues before the CDR3 end, and the germline J gene provides the missing end. The chain carries TRBV4-2 and TRBJ2-1; 10 bases match TRBD2. V shed 4 bases, J shed 2 bases, and the junction held 5 bases outside the gene matches. Germline CDR1 LGHNA, CDR2 YNFKEQ. The CDR3 runs to 16 residues. Incomplete CDR3 DNA: TGTGCCAGCAGCCCCCTAGCGGGAGAGGCCTACAATGAG. Protein: CASSPLAGEAYNE. The CDR3 as a whole reads CASSPLAGEAYNEQFF.

For this clone: The CDR3 extends 3 residues past the end of the read, so its final part is completed from the germline J gene. V is TRBV30 and J is TRBJ1-1, with 7 nucleotides matching TRBD1. CDR3 size: 19 residues. The V segment lost 0 bases and the J segment 0 bases; nucleotides outside the gene matches: 16. The V gene's germline CDR1 is GTSNPN and CDR2 SVGIG (reference sequence). CDR3 protein: CAWSVAFGRGKGMNTEAFF. CDR3 bases read: TGTGCCTGGAGTGTAGCGTTTGGCAGGGGGAAAGGGATGAACACTGAA. The complete variable domain, with remaining parts taken from reference TRBV30 and TRBJ1-1, reads SQTIHQWPATLVQPVGSPLSLECTVEGTSNPNLYWYRQAAGRGLQLLFYSVGIGQISSEVPQNLSASRPQDRQFILSSKKLLLSDSGFYLCAWSVAFGRGKGMNTEAFFGQGTRLTVV.

Remarks on this clone: Read coverage stops 3 residues before the CDR3 terminus; the germline J gene supplies the remainder. This sequence joins TRBV29-1 and TRBJ2-1; 12 bases are a match to TRBD2. This CDR3 comprises 17 residues. From germline, CDR1 is SQVTM and CDR2 ANQGSEA. Trimming removed 7 bases from V and 4 bases from J; junction bases left unmatched: 14. CDR3 amino acids: CSALPGLAGPRYNEQFF. The covered CDR3 bases are TGCAGCGCACTTCCGGGACTAGCGGGCCCTCGGTACAATGAG.

Remarks on this clone: Coverage ceases 3 residues before the CDR3 finishes, and the germline J gene fills in the end. The chain combines TRBV28 with TRBJ2-7; TRBD2 is a possible D gene (5 bases). CDR3 length: 14 residues. The germline CDR1 and CDR2 sequences are MDHEN and SYDVKM. Trimming shortened V by 6 bases and J by 0 bases, and 12 bases separated the two germline ends. CDR3 bases read: TGTGCCAGCAGGACCACCGGGGTCTCCTACGAG. Translation gives CASRTTGVSYE. The whole CDR3 sequence is CASRTTGVSYEQYF.

On this clone: The observed sequence ends 3 residues before the CDR3 terminus, with the missing tail filled in from the germline J gene. V usage is TRBV27 and J usage is TRBJ1-2; D is unclear. Trimming removed 10 bases from V and 0 bases from J, with 21 bases in between. The CDR3 covers 16 residues. Germline V gene data show CDR1 as MNHEY and CDR2 as SMNVEV (reference sequence). Partial CDR3 DNA: TGTGCCACCTCTCCTTCTGGACGGGGAGCTAACTATGGC. It is translated as CATSPSGRGANYG. From start to end, the CDR3 is CATSPSGRGANYGYTF.

The CDR3 loop is CSARGDRGPPMSPNTQYF. Incomplete CDR3 DNA: TGCAGTGCTAGAGGCGACAGGGGGCCTCCAATGAGTCCAAATACG. The genes are TRBV20-1 and TRBJ2-3, with 10 bases lining up with TRBD1. Read data end 3 residues before the CDR3 end; the end is taken from the germline J gene. Trimming at V came to 1 base and at J to 7 bases, leaving 17 bases not matched to a gene. Per germline, CDR1 DFQATT and CDR2 SNEGSKA (reference sequence). The CDR3 length is 18 residues.

As for this clone: The sequence runs out 3 residues before the end of the CDR3; the remainder is reconstructed from the germline J gene. V gene TRBV6-2 or TRBV6-3 combines with J gene TRBJ1-5, with a tentative D call TRBD1 (5 bases). Trimming removed 2 bases from V and 0 bases from J, with 8 bases in between. CDR1 MNHEY and CDR2 SVGEGT come from the germline V gene. The CDR3 has 15 residues. Here the CDR3 reads CASSYAGNSNQPQHF. The CDR3 bases that were read are TGTGCCAGCAGTTACGCAGGGAATAGCAATCAGCCC.

With regard to this clone: The CDR3 end lies 3 residues beyond the end of the read and is filled in from the germline J gene. The gene calls are TRBV29-1 and TRBJ2-7; the match to TRBD1 covers 9 bases. CDR1 and CDR2 from the germline V gene are SQVTM and ANQGSEA. V lost 7 bases and J lost 4; bases outside the gene matches: 5. This CDR3 has 12 residues. CDR3 protein: CSAGQGWYEQYF. CDR3 DNA, as far as it was read: TGCAGCGCCGGACAGGGGTGGTACGAG.

Turning to this clone: The read gets to within 3 residues of the CDR3 end, and the germline J gene fills in the rest. V usage is TRBV10-3 and J usage is TRBJ2-7, with D possibly being TRBD1 (5 bases). V was cut by 3 bases and J by 2 bases, with 8 bases left in between. Germline CDR1 ENHRY, CDR2 SYGVKD. The CDR3 consists of 13 residues. The covered CDR3 bases are TGTGCCATCAGTGACAGGGCCCCCTACGAG. It translates to CAISDRAPYE. In full, the CDR3 is CAISDRAPYEQYF.

On this clone: The CDR3 end falls 3 residues outside the read, so it is completed with the germline J gene. The rearrangement joins TRBV29-1 to TRBJ2-1, with a tentative D call TRBD2 (6 bases). From germline, CDR1 is SQVTM and CDR2 ANQGSEA. V lost 7 bases and J 4 bases, leaving 14 bases between the germline ends. CDR3 length equals 13 residues. Here the CDR3 reads CSATGTSYNEQFF. The part of the CDR3 DNA that was read is TGCAGCGCAACCGGGACTTCATACAATGAG.

Regarding this clone: The read comes to an end 3 residues before the CDR3 does, leaving the germline J gene to fill in the end. The chain joins TRBV30 to TRBJ2-2; 11 bases align to TRBD2. The CDR3 length is 16 residues. Germline CDR1 reads GTSNPN; CDR2 reads SVGIG (reference sequence). Trimming cost V 2 bases and J 0 bases; bases outside gene matches: 2. CDR3 residues: CAWSPTSGANTGELFF. The covered CDR3 bases are TGTGCCTGGAGTCCGACTAGCGGGGCGAACACCGGGGAG.